Listed here are 14 T cell receptor beta chains from one sample, sequenced in a study of blood T cell repertoires in COVID-19. Clones were read by immunoSEQ multiplex PCR, and TCRdb kept only the in-frame ones, dropping some. The repertoire holds some 150,000 clones, with about nine tenths as singletons. Sequencing was carried out using PBMCs or T cells enriched from blood (not recorded which). Receptors were obtained from a man between 50 and 59 years old who had recovered from COVID-19.

J is TRBJ2-5 and V is TRBV27, with TRBD1 as a possible D gene (6 bases). Germline loops: CDR1 MNHEY, CDR2 SMNVEV (reference sequence). V lost 2 bases and J lost 7, with 14 bases in between. This CDR3 is 14 amino acids long. CDR3 sequence: CASSLVQGRGTQYF. The DNA of the CDR3 is TGTGCCAGCAGTTTAGTACAGGGAAGGGGGACCCAGTACTTC.

The V call is TRBV20-1, the J call TRBJ1-3, with unresolved D. Trimming took 6 bases from V and 2 from J, leaving 5 bases between them. CDR1 is DFQATT, CDR2 SNEGSKA, per germline (reference sequence). The CDR3 spans 11 residues. The CDR3 is CSAQTGNTIYF. DNA for the CDR3: TGCAGTGCCCAGACTGGAAACACCATATATTTT.

The V and J genes are TRBV14 and TRBJ2-3; 12 nucleotides match TRBD2. Germline loops: CDR1 SGHDN, CDR2 FVKESK. The junction had 4 bases not matched to a gene; V was cut back by 1 base and J by 2 bases. The CDR3 contains 17 residues. CDR3 residues: CASSQGLAGGHTDTQYF. In DNA form, the CDR3 reads TGTGCCAGCAGCCAAGGGCTAGCGGGGGGGCACACAGATACGCAGTATTTT.

The rearrangement uses TRBV7-3 and TRBJ2-5; a weak D match, TRBD1 (6 bases). The CDR3 is 15 residues long. Looked up from germline, CDR1 is SGHTA and CDR2 is FQGTGA. Trimming left V 0 bases short and J 0 bases short, with 8 bases between. The CDR3 sequence: CASSLTRTDQETQYF. The CDR3 DNA reads TGTGCCAGCAGCTTAACCCGGACAGACCAAGAGACCCAGTACTTC. Variable domain in full (rest from reference TRBV7-3 and TRBJ2-5): GAGVSQTPSNKVTEKGKYVELRCDPISGHTALYWYRQSLGQGPEFLIYFQGTGAADDSGLPNDRFFAVRPEGSVSTLKIQRTERGDSAVYLCASSLTRTDQETQYFGPGTRLLVL.

The chain is built from TRBV7-9 and TRBJ2-5; D might be TRBD1 (5 bases). The CDR3 has 14 residues. CDR1 and CDR2 from the germline V gene are SEHNR and FQNEAQ (reference sequence). Trimming cost V 5 bases and J 3 bases, with 13 bases left between them. CDR3 in DNA: TGTGCCAGCAGCCTTATGTCAGGGAAAGAGACCCAGTACTTC. Its protein is CASSLMSGKETQYF.

The chain couples TRBV29-1 to TRBJ1-2; D ambiguous. V was pared by 7 bases and J by 5 bases, with 17 bases between. The CDR3 contains 13 residues. From germline, CDR1 is SQVTM and CDR2 ANQGSEA. As DNA, the CDR3 is TGCAGCGCTACAAGCGGGGTGATTTATGGCTACACCTTC. This sequence encodes CSATSGVIYGYTF.

This sequence joins TRBV4-1 and TRBJ2-7; 9 bases are shared with TRBD1. Trimming took 1 base from V and 3 from J; bases not matched to a gene: 7. Germline V gene data show CDR1 as MGHRA and CDR2 as YSYEKL. This CDR3 is 16 amino acids long. For the CDR3, the DNA is TGCGCCAGCAGCCAAGGACTGGGGACAGGGAACTACGAGCAGTACTTC. Its translation is CASSQGLGTGNYEQYF.

J is TRBJ2-1 and V is TRBV7-2; 16 positions agree with TRBD2. Germline lookup yields CDR1 SGHTA and CDR2 FQGNSA. The CDR3 spans 15 residues. Unmatched junction bases numbered 2, after V lost 5 bases and J lost 7 bases. The CDR3, as DNA: TGTGCCAGCAGCCTGGGACTAGCGGGAGGGAATGAGCAGTTCTTC. Its translation is CASSLGLAGGNEQFF.

This chain connects TRBV20-1 to TRBJ1-1; 10 bases match TRBD1. Germline values: CDR1 DFQATT, CDR2 SNEGSKA (reference sequence). The CDR3 consists of 11 residues. The DNA of the CDR3 is TGCAGCGGACAGGGGGAGTCTGAAGCTTTCTTT. Amino acid sequence: CSGQGESEAFF.

The CDR3 DNA sequence: TGTGCCTGGAGTGTAAGGGGTACGCAGTATTTT. Protein product: CAWSVRGTQYF. This chain joins TRBV30 and TRBJ2-3; weak D call: TRBD1 (5 bases). Per the germline V gene, CDR1 is GTSNPN and CDR2 is SVGIG (reference sequence). The CDR3 loop spans 11 amino acids. Trimming pared 0 bases from V and 8 bases from J, leaving 6 bases between.

V usage is TRBV7-2 and J usage is TRBJ1-3; D is ambiguous. The CDR3 contains 16 residues. V dropped 2 bases and J dropped 4 bases, with 15 bases sitting between them. Germline values: CDR1 SGHTA, CDR2 FQGNSA. CDR3 loop: CASSLQSLHSGNTIYF. CDR3 sequence (DNA): TGTGCCAGCAGCTTACAATCGCTCCACTCAGGAAACACCATATATTTT.

The genes are TRBV6-4 and TRBJ2-3; the D gene is possibly TRBD1 (6 bases). Germline values: CDR1 MRHNA, CDR2 SNTAGT. V lost 7 bases, J lost 0 bases, and 11 bases lay in between. CDR3 length equals 14 residues. CDR3 region: CASKRQASTDTQYF. CDR3 bases: TGTGCCAGCAAACGACAGGCTAGCACAGATACGCAGTATTTT.

This clone was picked up one time. The chain recombines TRBV7-9 with TRBJ1-4; 7 bases are shared with TRBD1. Germline trimming cut 11 bases from V and 10 bases from J; bases unmatched to any gene: 13. Germline CDR1 SEHNR, CDR2 FQNEAQ (reference sequence). The CDR3 is made up of 13 amino acids. The CDR3 sequence: CAGSTGANRKLFF. The DNA of the CDR3 is TGTGCCGGGAGTACAGGGGCTAATAGAAAACTGTTTTTT. Full variable domain (rest looked up from reference TRBV7-9 and TRBJ1-4): DTGVSQNPRHKITKRGQNVTFRCDPISEHNRLYWYRQTLGQGPEFLTYFQNEAQLEKSRLLSDRFSAERPKGSFSTLEIQRTEQGDSAMYLCAGSTGANRKLFFGSGTQLSVL.

This clone was seen only a few times. The V call is TRBV7-9, the J call TRBJ2-7; TRBD2 matches at 8 bases. This CDR3 is 14 amino acids long. The germline CDR1 and CDR2 sequences are SEHNR and FQNEAQ (reference sequence). Unmatched junction bases numbered 6, after V lost 5 bases and J lost 3 bases. The CDR3 is CASSASGSIYEQYF. The CDR3 DNA reads TGTGCCAGCAGCGCCAGCGGGAGTATCTACGAGCAGTACTTC.